Below, one T cell receptor (beta chain) is given with its context. This sample was taken from a study of cytomegalovirus exposure and HLA in healthy donors. CDR3 length: 15 residues. V lost 5 bases to trimming and J lost 5 bases; unmatched junction nucleotides: 7. Germline V gene lookup returns CDR1 SGHVS and CDR2 FQNEAQ. This PCR relied on a set of 60 Vbeta primers and 13 Jbeta primers. Assay used: immunoSEQ multiplex PCR; TCRdb lists only in-frame clones, some missing. Here the sample spans about 130,000 clones, roughly 74% being singletons. This clonotype was obtained from a woman in her forties or fifties in good health and CMV-seropositive. Material for sequencing was PBMCs. The chain uses TRBV7-8 and TRBJ2-3; 10 bases are shared with TRBD2. The DNA of the CDR3 is TGTGCCAGCAGCCCTCTAGCGGGGGCAGTAGATACGCAGTATTTT. Amino acid sequence: CASSPLAGAVDTQYF.